The 25 T cell receptor beta chains given below trace back to one sample, sequenced in a study of T-cell reconstitution after alpha-beta-depleted transplantation in children. Unique molecular identifiers were incorporated during preparation of the TCRbeta library. MiXCR, run by TCRdb on the PCR reads, gives a single entry per CDR3 protein. The table has approximately 520,000 distinct CDR3 sequences, approximately 32% seen once. This specimen was PBMCs from the stem cell graft donor, taken from the stem cell graft. These receptors all come from a human donor who donated a stem cell graft to a child with aplastic anemia.

This clonotype showed up just a few times. The V call is TRBV10-3, the J call TRBJ2-3; TRBD1 is a possible D gene (6 bases). The germline CDR1 and CDR2 sequences are ENHRY and SYGVKD. V was cut by 10 bases and J by 0 bases, with 14 bases left in between. This CDR3 region has 14 residues. The CDR3 DNA sequence: TGTGCCACCGGACAGACCGCTAGCACAGATACGCAGTATTTT. It codes for CATGQTASTDTQYF.

This clonotype was found a few times. V is TRBV6-5 and J is TRBJ2-7, with 7 bases that match TRBD2. Trimming removed 6 bases from V and 4 bases from J; junction bases left unmatched: 15. Per the germline V gene, CDR1 is MNHEY and CDR2 is SVGAGI. This CDR3 contains 16 residues. For the CDR3, the DNA is TGTGCCAGCAGGCCCCTTCTAGCGGCCCCTGAGTACGAGCAGTACGTC. It encodes CASRPLLAAPEYEQYV.

CDR3 sequence: CASSQENGQGGDGYTF. For the CDR3, the DNA is TGCGCCAGCAGCCAAGAGAACGGACAGGGAGGCGACGGCTACACCTTC. The rearrangement uses TRBV4-1 and TRBJ1-2, with 8 bases identical to TRBD1. The V and J ends lost 0 bases and 8 bases, in that order; junction bases with no gene match: 11. Germline-derived CDR1 and CDR2 are MGHRA and YSYEKL. The CDR3 loop spans 16 amino acids.

There are a few counts of this clonotype. This chain links TRBV6-5 with TRBJ2-3; the match to TRBD2 covers 8 bases. Germline CDR1 reads MNHEY; CDR2 reads SVGAGI. J was trimmed by 2 bases and V by 4 bases; bases with no gene match: 8. This CDR3 is 16 amino acids long. The CDR3 DNA reads as TGTGCCAGCAGTTCTCACGTAGCGGGAACCACAGATACGCAGTATTTT. Residues: CASSSHVAGTTDTQYF.

The gene calls are TRBV19 and TRBJ1-2, with TRBD1 identical over 9 bases. Germline CDR1 reads LNHDA; CDR2 reads SQIVND (reference sequence). The CDR3 spans 13 residues. The V gene end was trimmed by 9 bases and the J gene end by 8 bases; junction bases not matched to a gene: 10. Written as DNA, the CDR3 is TGTGCCAGCCATTCCAGGGACAGGGAGGGCTACACCTTC. Its translation is CASHSRDREGYTF.

The sample holds a few counts of this clonotype. This chain connects TRBV5-1 to TRBJ2-1; the match to TRBD2 covers 7 bases. CDR1 and CDR2 from the germline V gene are SGHRS and YFSETQ. Trimming at V came to 3 bases and at J to 2 bases, leaving 5 bases not matched to a gene. The CDR3 has 15 amino acids. CDR3: CASSSSREPYNEQFF. The CDR3 nucleotides are TGCGCCAGCAGCTCGTCGCGGGAGCCCTACAATGAGCAGTTCTTC.

The chain has TRBV28 and TRBJ2-5; the D call may be TRBD1 or TRBD2 (5 bases each). The CDR3 has 15 residues. Trimming removed 7 bases from V and 4 bases from J, with 19 bases in between. Germline-derived CDR1 and CDR2 are MDHEN and SYDVKM. CDR3 sequence (DNA): TGTGCCAGCACCCTTCCGACAGAAGGGAGAGAGACCCAGTACTTC. Translated: CASTLPTEGRETQYF. Looking up the rest from reference TRBV28 and TRBJ2-5 gives the full variable domain: DVKVTQSSRYLVKRTGEKVFLECVQDMDHENMFWYRQDPGLGLRLIYFSYDVKMKEKGDIPEGYSVSREKKERFSLILESASTNQTSMYLCASTLPTEGRETQYFGPGTRLLVL.

A remark on this clonotype: One end of the junction fails to match germline, which may point to a read error. The chain employs TRBV12-3 or TRBV12-4 and TRBJ2-5, with TRBD1 as a possible D gene (5 bases). The CDR3 has 13 amino acids. The CDR3 region is CASSLTKGDRLDF. The CDR3 coding sequence is TGTGCCAGCAGTTTGACCAAAGGAGACAGACTGGACTTC.

The chain employs TRBV20-1 and TRBJ2-1, with 7 bases aligning to TRBD1. The CDR3 runs 12 residues. The J segment lost 6 bases and the V segment lost 8 bases, leaving 7 bases of the junction unmatched. Germline V gene lookup returns CDR1 DFQATT and CDR2 SNEGSKA (reference sequence). CDR3 loop: CSTTGTANEQFF. DNA of the CDR3: TGCAGTACGACAGGGACCGCCAATGAGCAGTTCTTC.

The chain is built from TRBV12-3 or TRBV12-4 and TRBJ1-2; D is perhaps TRBD1 (6 bases). The CDR3 spans 14 residues. V was pared by 5 bases and J by 6 bases, with 16 bases between. DNA of the CDR3: TGTGCCAGCAGTCAGAGCACAGGGTCCCATGGCTACACCTTC. It translates to CASSQSTGSHGYTF.

This rearrangement joins TRBV15 to TRBJ2-5; 7 nucleotides match TRBD1. The CDR3 runs to 15 residues. V gave up 0 bases and J gave up 3 bases; unmatched junction bases: 4. Germline CDR1 and CDR2: LNHNV and YYDKDF (reference sequence). The CDR3 loop reads CATSRDPTGKETQYF. The DNA for the CDR3 is TGTGCCACCAGCAGAGATCCGACAGGGAAAGAGACCCAGTACTTC.

This clonotype has just a few counts. The chain uses TRBV4-3 and TRBJ2-5, with 7 bases fitting TRBD2. Germline CDR1 and CDR2: LGHNA and YSLEER. The CDR3 is 12 residues long. After removal of 1 base from V and 9 bases from J, the junction contained 2 bases not matched to a gene. The CDR3 bases are TGCGCCAGCAGCCAAGCTCGGGGGGCCCAGTACTTC. Protein: CASSQARGAQYF.

The chain has TRBV6-2 or TRBV6-3 and TRBJ2-7; TRBD2 matches 11 bases. Germline values: CDR1 MNHEY, CDR2 SVGEGT. J lost 4 bases, V lost 8 bases, and 1 base had no gene match. The CDR3 sequence is 12 residues long. CDR3: CASASGGYEQYV. In nucleotides, the CDR3 is TGTGCCAGCGCTAGCGGGGGGTACGAGCAGTACGTC.

This chain connects TRBV12-3 or TRBV12-4 to TRBJ2-1, with D possibly TRBD1 on 6 matching bases. This CDR3 comprises 15 residues. The germline V and J ends were trimmed by 6 bases and 5 bases, with 17 bases remaining between them. The CDR3 DNA reads as TGTGCCAGCAGACCGTTAGGGGGACATAACAATGAGCAGTTCTTC. This translates into CASRPLGGHNNEQFF.

The chain combines TRBV18 with TRBJ1-2, with D hard to call. The germline V gene has CDR1 KGHSH and CDR2 LQKENI. The V and J ends lost 3 bases and 4 bases respectively, with 15 bases between them. This CDR3 contains 15 residues. Here the CDR3 DNA reads TGTGCCAGCTCACCTCGAAGGGATATTTTCTATGGCTACACCTTC. Its protein product is CASSPRRDIFYGYTF.

The chain uses TRBV15 and TRBJ2-2, with a possible D match to TRBD1 (6 bases). The V gene lost 4 bases and the J gene lost 1 base, with 10 bases spanning the gap. The length of the CDR3 is 15 residues. CDR1 and CDR2 (germline): LNHNV, YYDKDF (reference sequence). For the CDR3, the DNA is TGTGCCACCAGCACCGGGACATTGAACACCGGGGAGCTGTTTTTT. This sequence encodes CATSTGTLNTGELFF.

This clonotype was recorded a few times. In DNA, the CDR3 is TGTGCCAGCAGCTTAGGCAGAAAAGAGACCCAGTACTTC. Its translation: CASSLGRKETQYF. This chain links TRBV11-2 with TRBJ2-5; D not certain. The CDR3 is made up of 13 amino acids. Germline V lookup: CDR1 SGHAT, CDR2 FQNNGV. V shed 1 base and J shed 3 bases, with 6 bases lying between them.

The chain has TRBV6-1 and TRBJ2-1, with 7 positions matching TRBD1. Germline V gene sequence: CDR1 MNHNS, CDR2 SASEGT. V gave up 6 bases and J gave up 4 bases; unmatched junction bases: 12. There are 16 residues in the CDR3. The CDR3 coding sequence is TGTGCCAGCAGGGCTCTCCGGACAGGCTTATACAATGAGCAGTTCTTC. Translating it yields CASRALRTGLYNEQFF.

This clonotype occurred a few times. As DNA, the CDR3 is TGTGCCAGCAGCCACCTTAGCGGGAGGGCCTTGTATGAGCAGTTCTTC. Protein product: CASSHLSGRALYEQFF. The chain couples TRBV4-2 to TRBJ2-1; 11 bases map to TRBD2. Germline lookup yields CDR1 LGHNA and CDR2 YNFKEQ. V was pared by 3 bases and J by 8 bases, with 9 bases of the junction left unmatched. The CDR3 totals 16 residues.

Only a few counts were recorded for this clonotype. This chain connects TRBV6-1 to TRBJ2-3, with D tentatively TRBD2 (6 bases). The CDR3 totals 14 residues. V gave up 4 bases and J gave up 0 bases, with 8 bases separating them. CDR1 and CDR2 (germline): MNHNS, SASEGT. As DNA, the CDR3 is TGTGCCAGCAGTGGAGGGACTAGCACAGATACGCAGTATTTT. Translated, it gives CASSGGTSTDTQYF.

This rearrangement joins TRBV29-1 to TRBJ2-5; D may be TRBD2 (5 bases). V was cut by 6 bases and J by 4 bases, with 21 bases left in between. CDR3 size: 15 residues. Germline loops: CDR1 SQVTM, CDR2 ANQGSEA. CDR3 nucleotides: TGCAGCGTCTCCCCCGGGGTGCCACGGGGAGAGACCCAGTACTTC. Translating it yields CSVSPGVPRGETQYF.

The chain is built from TRBV5-1 and TRBJ2-3; 8 nucleotides align to TRBD2. J was trimmed by 4 bases and V by 2 bases; bases with no gene match: 3. CDR1 SGHRS and CDR2 YFSETQ come from the germline V gene. The CDR3 runs 14 residues. The CDR3, as DNA: TGCGCCAGCAGCTTCCGGGAGGGACCAGATACGCAGTATTTT. Its translation: CASSFREGPDTQYF.

This chain joins TRBV5-1 and TRBJ2-7, with D perhaps TRBD2 (6 bases). V was clipped by 7 bases and J by 3 bases, with 14 bases between them. CDR1 SGHRS and CDR2 YFSETQ come from the germline V gene. CDR3 length: 13 amino acids. The CDR3 DNA sequence: TGCGCCAGCGGGCCTAGCGAACACTACGAGCAGTACTTC. Translated, it gives CASGPSEHYEQYF. The complete variable domain, with remaining parts taken from reference TRBV5-1 and TRBJ2-7, reads KAGVTQTPRYLIKTRGQQVTLSCSPISGHRSVSWYQQTPGQGLQFLFEYFSETQRNKGNFPGRFSGRQFSNSRSEMNVSTLELGDSALYLCASGPSEHYEQYFGPGTRLTVT.

This clonotype was detected a few times. The chain has TRBV30 and TRBJ2-6; D gene uncertain. Trimming stripped 2 bases from V and 2 bases from J, with 1 base between. This CDR3 has 12 amino acids. Per germline, CDR1 GTSNPN and CDR2 SVGIG (reference sequence). The CDR3: CAWSPGANVLTF. The CDR3 DNA is TGTGCCTGGAGTCCTGGGGCCAACGTCCTGACTTTC. The full variable domain, its missing parts supplied by reference TRBV30 and TRBJ2-6, is SQTIHQWPATLVQPVGSPLSLECTVEGTSNPNLYWYRQAAGRGLQLLFYSVGIGQISSEVPQNLSASRPQDRQFILSSKKLLLSDSGFYLCAWSPGANVLTFGAGSRLTVL.

There are a few counts of this clonotype. The chain has TRBV6-5 and TRBJ2-1; D possibly corresponds to TRBD2 (6 bases). There are 16 residues in the CDR3. V was clipped by 0 bases and J by 10 bases, with 19 bases between them. CDR1 is MNHEY, CDR2 SVGAGI, per germline. The CDR3 DNA reads TGTGCCAGCAGTTACTCGTATAGCGGTCGTACAACAGAGCAGTTCTTC. Its protein is CASSYSYSGRTTEQFF.